The rows below give T cell receptor beta chains drawn from one sample of a study of cytomegalovirus exposure and HLA in healthy donors. Profiled with immunoSEQ multiplex PCR; TCRdb holds only in-frame clones, not every one. The data contain approximately 120,000 clones, around 75% of them seen just once; the ten biggest clones take up around 2.9%. Sequenced material: PBMCs. Receptor source: a man aged 30-40 years in good health and CMV-seronegative. The conserved cysteine and the conserved F or W are not part of the CDR3 here. Fields, in order: V gene, J gene, CDR3 protein.

>TRBV5-1|TRBJ2-1
ASSSNVGSNNEQF
>TRBV2|TRBJ1-4
ASSHRARNEKLF
>TRBV6-6|TRBJ1-6
ASSYIPHNSPLH
>TRBV28|TRBJ2-7
ASSLGQGRYEQY
>TRBV25-1|TRBJ2-3
ASSLGGAPPDTQY
>TRBV7-9|TRBJ2-7
ASSYISGTSYEQY
>TRBV4-1|TRBJ1-2
ASSQRGVSNYGYT
>TRBV5-1|TRBJ2-7
ASRVTSGGRNEQY
>TRBV4-3|TRBJ1-4
ASSLGDRNLEKLF
>TRBV30|TRBJ1-4
AWSLWEESEKLF
>TRBV7-9|TRBJ2-5
ASSPVGQETQY
>TRBV27|TRBJ1-2
ASSLGQGNYGYT
>TRBV5-6|TRBJ2-4
ASSPRGWEAKNIQY
>TRBV30|TRBJ1-1
AWSVGDTEAF
>TRBV25-1|TRBJ2-7
ASSEFDGQGYEQY
>TRBV6-1|TRBJ1-6
ASSEPEFRASPLH
>TRBV30|TRBJ1-6
AWNTGDYNSPLH
>TRBV28|TRBJ1-4
ASRAPGTPGEKLF
>TRBV6-5|TRBJ2-2
ASSLSQNTGELF
>TRBV15|TRBJ1-2
ATSRDRGGYT
>TRBV6-5|TRBJ2-7
ASSEGDSSYEQY
>TRBV28|TRBJ1-5
ASSTPGSRNQPQH
>TRBV5-8|TRBJ1-4
ASSRGQGGEKLF
>TRBV7-2|TRBJ2-2
ASSPGTSLVGELF